These 6 T cell receptor beta chains share one sample of origin, sequenced in a study of blood T cells in healthy people across ages. A J-beta primer mix and a sample-barcoded 5' primer were used in a second PCR of roughly 7 to 12 cycles. One entry per CDR3 protein, called by TCRdb with MiXCR from the 5' RACE reads. Among some 690,000 distinct CDR3 sequences listed, over 20% were seen once. Material for sequencing was blood. All receptors derive from a man aged 65-85 years in good health.

The chain combines TRBV7-2 with TRBJ2-1; TRBD1 agrees at 9 bases. The CDR3 loop spans 13 amino acids. The germline CDR1 and CDR2 sequences are SGHTA and FQGNSA. The V segment lost 4 bases and the J segment 6 bases; nucleotides outside the gene matches: 1. Here the CDR3 reads CASSSDRGNEQFF. As DNA, the CDR3 is TGTGCCAGCAGCTCGGACAGGGGCAATGAGCAGTTCTTC.

This clonotype was counted between two and nine times. The chain couples TRBV6-5 to TRBJ2-7, with D perhaps TRBD2 (5 bases). CDR3 length: 15 amino acids. Trimming took off 5 bases at V and 4 bases at J, with 18 bases between the two ends. Germline V gene data show CDR1 as MNHEY and CDR2 as SVGAGI. As DNA, the CDR3 is TGTGCCAGCAGTCATCCTCGGACTCCCAGTTACGAGCAGTACGTC. This translates into CASSHPRTPSYEQYV.

This clonotype came up once. The chain is built from TRBV20-1 and TRBJ2-4; a weak D match, TRBD1 (7 bases). V lost 3 bases and J 0 bases, leaving 21 bases between the germline ends. The CDR3 sequence is 18 residues long. Germline values: CDR1 DFQATT, CDR2 SNEGSKA (reference sequence). The CDR3, as DNA: TGCAGTGCTAGCCCCCCTGCGGGACAGCTACTAGCCAAAAACATTCAGTACTTC. Residues: CSASPPAGQLLAKNIQYF.

This rearrangement joins TRBV5-1 to TRBJ2-3; 11 bases are shared with TRBD2. The CDR3 contains 16 residues. Trimming removed 0 bases from V and 6 bases from J; junction bases left unmatched: 6. Germline-derived CDR1 and CDR2 are SGHRS and YFSETQ. CDR3 residues: CASSLGIAGGPDTQYF. For the CDR3, the DNA is TGCGCCAGCAGCTTGGGTATAGCGGGGGGGCCGGATACGCAGTATTTT.

V and J are TRBV7-9 and TRBJ2-1, with 7 bases matching TRBD2. The CDR3 has 15 residues. CDR1 is SEHNR and CDR2 is FQNEAQ in the germline V gene (reference sequence). V dropped 6 bases and J dropped 5; count of bases not matched to a gene: 10. CDR3 sequence (DNA): TGTGCCAGCAGACGAGTGGGGGGGTCCCACAATGAGCAGTTCTTC. Residues: CASRRVGGSHNEQFF.

CDR3 region: CASSQSRREQYF. The CDR3 nucleotides read TGTGCCAGCAGCCAGAGTCGTCGCGAGCAGTACTTC. The chain joins TRBV7-9 to TRBJ2-5, with D unclear. The assigned J gene may be wrong: the sequence end matches TRBJ2-7 better. Germline loops: CDR1 SEHNR, CDR2 FQNEAQ (reference sequence). This CDR3 is 12 amino acids long.